Following are 3 T cell receptor beta chains from one sample sequenced in a study of T cell changes during pregnancy in multiple sclerosis. The protocol was immunoSEQ multiplex PCR, while the TCRdb copy is restricted to in-frame clones and leaves out a portion. The data contain around 67,000 clones, roughly 88% of them singletons. The material sequenced was peripheral blood, taken after pregnancy. These receptors were obtained from a female donor in good health, enrolled as a control in a pregnancy study.

The chain links TRBV9 to TRBJ2-7, with 7 positions matching TRBD2. V dropped 0 bases and J dropped 4; count of bases not matched to a gene: 7. This CDR3 has 15 amino acids. CDR1 SGDLS and CDR2 YYNGEE come from the germline V gene. The CDR3 loop is CASSVAEGGVYEQYF. The CDR3 DNA is TGTGCCAGCAGCGTAGCAGAGGGAGGGGTGTACGAGCAGTACTTC.

The chain couples TRBV11-3 to TRBJ1-6; a weak D match, TRBD1 (6 bases). There are 15 residues in the CDR3. Trimming removed 0 bases at V and 13 bases at J, with 16 bases between. From germline, CDR1 is SGHNT and CDR2 YENEEA. CDR3 protein: CASSLDGQPSRPLHF. The CDR3 DNA reads TGTGCCAGCAGCTTAGACGGACAGCCTTCGAGGCCCCTCCACTTT.

The chain links TRBV18 to TRBJ2-7; 7 positions match TRBD1. The CDR3 totals 17 residues. The germline V gene encodes CDR1 KGHSH and CDR2 LQKENI. With 0 bases clipped from V and 3 bases from J, the junction kept 11 bases outside the gene matches. This CDR3 reads CASSPPGAKGANYEQYF. In nucleotides, the CDR3 is TGTGCCAGCTCACCACCGGGGGCCAAGGGGGCAAACTACGAGCAGTACTTC.